Listed below are T cell receptor beta chains from one sample, sequenced in a study of shared clonotypes between healthy human individuals. TCRdb's copy holds only in-frame clones and misses some; the assay was immunoSEQ multiplex PCR. Of around 2.1 million clones listed, 85% to 95% are singletons. Sequencing was carried out using naive CD8+ T cells from PBMCs. The receptors come from a man aged 18 to 29 in good health. Some clones in this sample may be carry-over from other donors' samples. The CDR3 runs from the conserved cysteine through the conserved F or W. The D gene is left open where the match is weak. Expanded clones are given a class, and other clones once, few, many or no size at all.

v_gene	j_gene	abundance	d_gene	CDR3nt	CDR3aa
TRBV27	TRBJ1-4	.	.	TGTGCCAGGACCCTCGTGGCGGACATCGGTGAAAAACTGTTTTTT	CARTLVADIGEKLFF
TRBV5-4	TRBJ1-2	.	.	TGTGCCAGCAGAATGGATTCTCGGGGCTACGCTGGCTACACCTTC	CASRMDSRGYAGYTF
TRBV18	TRBJ1-1	.	.	TGTGCCAGCTCACCACCGGAAATAACAGCGATGAACACTGAAGCTTTCTTT	CASSPPEITAMNTEAFF
TRBV9	TRBJ1-1	.	TRBD1	TGTGCCAGCAGCCCAGGGACAGCTGAAGCTTTCTTT	CASSPGTAEAFF
TRBV2	TRBJ2-2	.	TRBD2	TGTGCCAGCAGTTCCAGAACGGGAGGCCGCACCGGGGAGCTGTTTTTT	CASSSRTGGRTGELFF
TRBV6-4	TRBJ1-5	once	TRBD1	TGTGCCAGCAGTTCACCGGGACAGGGAAATCAGCCCCAGCATTTT	CASSSPGQGNQPQHF
TRBV27	TRBJ2-5	.	TRBD1	TGTGCCAGCAGATACAGGGGTCGGGAGACCCAGTACTTC	CASRYRGRETQYF
TRBV4-1	TRBJ1-4	once	.	TGCGCCAGCAGCCAAGTGGGTAATGAAAAACTGTTTTTT	CASSQVGNEKLFF
TRBV5-1	TRBJ2-7	once	.	TGCGCCAGCAGCTTAGGTCACGAGCAGTACTTC	CASSLGHEQYF
TRBV5-6	TRBJ1-1	.	.	TGTGCCAGCAGCTATGGGACGTCGGAAGCTTTCTTT	CASSYGTSEAFF
TRBV4-1	TRBJ2-5	.	TRBD1	TGCGCCAGCCACGCCGGGACAGGGGGCCCAGAGACCCAGTACTTC	CASHAGTGGPETQYF
TRBV7-9	TRBJ2-5	.	TRBD1	TGTGCCAGCAGCTCAAGGGACAGCTTAAGCAGGGAGACCCAGTACTTC	CASSSRDSLSRETQYF
TRBV9	TRBJ2-7	.	TRBD1	TGTGCCAGCAGCGTGAGTGGCGGGACAGGGGTCCACGAGCAGTACTTC	CASSVSGGTGVHEQYF
TRBV27	TRBJ2-2	once	.	TGTGCCAGCAGTTTAGGGATGGAGAACACCGGGGAGCTGTTTTTT	CASSLGMENTGELFF
TRBV29-1	TRBJ1-2	.	.	TGCAGCGGTTCAAGTAACTATGGCTACACCTTC	CSGSSNYGYTF
TRBV9	TRBJ2-1	.	TRBD2	TGTGCCAGCAGCGTAGCCACTAGCGGACCCTACAATGAGCAGTTCTTC	CASSVATSGPYNEQFF
TRBV7-9	TRBJ2-1	.	.	TGTGCCAGCAGCCCGGCCGGAGTTGGCGGTGAGCAGTTCTTC	CASSPAGVGGEQFF
TRBV6-6	TRBJ2-7	.	TRBD1	TGTGCCAGCAGTTACTACAGGGGCCACGAGCAGTACTTC	CASSYYRGHEQYF
TRBV7-6	TRBJ2-1	.	TRBD2	TGTGCCAGCAGTCGCGGGACTAGCGGTTCCAATGAGCAGTTCTTC	CASSRGTSGSNEQFF
TRBV7-9	TRBJ1-2	.	.	TGTGCCAGCAGGTCGGGACAAACTAACTATGGCTACACCTTC	CASRSGQTNYGYTF
TRBV30	TRBJ2-7	.	.	TGTGCCTGGAGTTTCGGGGTAGGGACCTACGAGCAGTACTTC	CAWSFGVGTYEQYF
TRBV28	TRBJ2-6	.	.	TGTGCCAGCGTACGGCCCAACGTCCTGACTTTC	CASVRPNVLTF
TRBV4-3	TRBJ2-1	once	TRBD2	TGCGCCAGCAGCCCCCGACTAGCGGTAGGGGTTGAGCAGTTCTTC	CASSPRLAVGVEQFF
TRBV13	TRBJ2-2	.	.	TGTGCCAGCAGCCGCATCGCTTCAACGAACACCGGGGAGCTGTTTTTT	CASSRIASTNTGELFF